This is a list of T cell receptor beta chains from one sample in a study of OX40 agonist ivuxolimab in advanced cancers. The protocol was immunoSEQ multiplex PCR, while the TCRdb copy is restricted to in-frame clones and leaves out a portion. Here the sample spans about 79,000 clones, about nine tenths being singletons. This specimen was CD4+ or CD8+ T cells sorted from blood, taken in a trial of the OX40 agonist ivuxolimab. These receptors all come from an adult with an advanced solid tumor such as melanoma, head and neck, liver or kidney cancer. The conserved cysteine and the conserved F or W are not part of the CDR3 here. The order of the fields is V gene, J gene, CDR3 length, clone size, CDR3 protein. Expanded clones get a size class; other rows say once, few or many, or leave the size out.

v_call: TRBV5-1
j_call: TRBJ1-3
cdr3_length: 11
clone_size: .
cdr3_aa: ASSPLIGNTIY

v_call: TRBV18
j_call: TRBJ2-7
cdr3_length: 11
clone_size: .
cdr3_aa: ASSPGAGHEQY

v_call: TRBV21-1
j_call: TRBJ2-5
cdr3_length: 16
clone_size: .
cdr3_aa: ASSIKRLAGDFKRPQY

v_call: TRBV5-4
j_call: TRBJ1-2
cdr3_length: 13
clone_size: .
cdr3_aa: ASSLAQGIDYGYT

v_call: TRBV30
j_call: TRBJ1-5
cdr3_length: 14
clone_size: .
cdr3_aa: AWDLGHLGGNQPQH

v_call: TRBV7-3
j_call: TRBJ2-7
cdr3_length: 11
clone_size: .
cdr3_aa: ASSLAVNYEQY

v_call: TRBV18
j_call: TRBJ2-1
cdr3_length: 13
clone_size: .
cdr3_aa: ASSQLAGGVNEQF

v_call: TRBV28
j_call: TRBJ2-3
cdr3_length: 13
clone_size: once
cdr3_aa: ASISNLRQSDTQY

v_call: TRBV28
j_call: TRBJ2-7
cdr3_length: 13
clone_size: .
cdr3_aa: ASSLGDRAYYEQY

v_call: TRBV28
j_call: TRBJ2-1
cdr3_length: 14
clone_size: .
cdr3_aa: ASSPLRTRDYNEQF

v_call: TRBV9
j_call: TRBJ2-3
cdr3_length: 15
clone_size: .
cdr3_aa: ASSVDVLARSTDTQY

v_call: TRBV30
j_call: TRBJ1-1
cdr3_length: 13
clone_size: .
cdr3_aa: AWSQVRVTNTEAF

v_call: TRBV5-5
j_call: TRBJ2-7
cdr3_length: 13
clone_size: once
cdr3_aa: ASSLEAGPQAGVD

v_call: TRBV30
j_call: TRBJ2-7
cdr3_length: 14
clone_size: .
cdr3_aa: AWSVRLQPGGYEQY

v_call: TRBV5-4
j_call: TRBJ1-2
cdr3_length: 12
clone_size: .
cdr3_aa: ASSSGQATYGYT

v_call: TRBV28
j_call: TRBJ2-7
cdr3_length: 12
clone_size: .
cdr3_aa: ASSLYGGAYEQY

v_call: TRBV2
j_call: TRBJ2-5
cdr3_length: 10
clone_size: .
cdr3_aa: ASSERTQTQY

v_call: TRBV2
j_call: TRBJ1-1
cdr3_length: 12
clone_size: .
cdr3_aa: ASSGMTGRTEAF

v_call: TRBV28
j_call: TRBJ2-3
cdr3_length: 11
clone_size: .
cdr3_aa: ASRGQGTDTQY

v_call: TRBV27
j_call: TRBJ2-7
cdr3_length: 10
clone_size: .
cdr3_aa: ASRQDGYEQY

v_call: TRBV7-2
j_call: TRBJ2-7
cdr3_length: 13
clone_size: .
cdr3_aa: ASSSLRGETYEQY

v_call: TRBV19
j_call: TRBJ1-5
cdr3_length: 13
clone_size: .
cdr3_aa: ASSMAARSNQPQH

v_call: TRBV18
j_call: TRBJ2-2
cdr3_length: 17
clone_size: .
cdr3_aa: ASSGLAGGPPSDTGELF

v_call: TRBV27
j_call: TRBJ2-7
cdr3_length: 13
clone_size: .
cdr3_aa: ASSLFRTGTYEQY

v_call: TRBV4-1
j_call: TRBJ2-7
cdr3_length: 15
clone_size: .
cdr3_aa: ASSQDRGTSGLWEQY

v_call: TRBV5-1
j_call: TRBJ2-5
cdr3_length: 12
clone_size: once
cdr3_aa: ASSSGQGVETQY

v_call: TRBV7-9
j_call: TRBJ2-1
cdr3_length: 13
clone_size: .
cdr3_aa: ASSTLAGEANEQF

v_call: TRBV28
j_call: TRBJ2-3
cdr3_length: 15
clone_size: .
cdr3_aa: ASSPGSLAGGADTQY